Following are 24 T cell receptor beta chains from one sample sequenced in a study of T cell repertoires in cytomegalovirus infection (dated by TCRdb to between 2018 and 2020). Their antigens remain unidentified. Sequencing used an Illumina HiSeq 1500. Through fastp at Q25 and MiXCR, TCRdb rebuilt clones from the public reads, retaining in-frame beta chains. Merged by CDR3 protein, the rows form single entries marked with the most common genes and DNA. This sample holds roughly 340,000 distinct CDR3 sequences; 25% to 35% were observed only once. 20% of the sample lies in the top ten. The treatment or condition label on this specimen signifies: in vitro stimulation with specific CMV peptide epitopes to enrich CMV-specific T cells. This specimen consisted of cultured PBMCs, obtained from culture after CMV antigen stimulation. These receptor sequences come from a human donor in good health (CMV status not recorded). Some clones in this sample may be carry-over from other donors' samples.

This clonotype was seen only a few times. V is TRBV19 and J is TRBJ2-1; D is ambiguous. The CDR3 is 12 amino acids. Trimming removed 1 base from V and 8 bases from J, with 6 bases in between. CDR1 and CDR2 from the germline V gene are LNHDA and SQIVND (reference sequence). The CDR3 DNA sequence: TGTGCCAGTAGTATAGCGGGCCATGAGCAGTTCTTC. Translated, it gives CASSIAGHEQFF.

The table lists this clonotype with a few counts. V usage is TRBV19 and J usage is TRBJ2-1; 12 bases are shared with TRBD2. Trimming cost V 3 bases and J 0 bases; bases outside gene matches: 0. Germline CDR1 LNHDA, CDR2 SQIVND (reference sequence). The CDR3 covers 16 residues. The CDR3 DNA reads TGTGCCAGTAGTATGACTAGCGGGGGCTCCTACAATGAGCAGTTCTTC. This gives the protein CASSMTSGGSYNEQFF.

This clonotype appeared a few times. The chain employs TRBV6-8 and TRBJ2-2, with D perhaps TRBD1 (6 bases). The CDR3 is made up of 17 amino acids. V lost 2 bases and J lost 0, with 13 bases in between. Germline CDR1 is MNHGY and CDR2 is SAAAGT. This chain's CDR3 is CASSYTEQGANTGELFF. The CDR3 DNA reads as TGTGCCAGCAGTTACACCGAACAGGGTGCGAACACCGGGGAGCTGTTTTTT.

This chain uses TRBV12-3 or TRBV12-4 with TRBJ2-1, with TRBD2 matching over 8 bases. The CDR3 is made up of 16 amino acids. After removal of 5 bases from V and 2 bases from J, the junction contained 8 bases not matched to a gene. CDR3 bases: TGTGCCAGCAGTACCCGGAGCGGGAGCACCTACAATGAGCAGTTCTTC. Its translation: CASSTRSGSTYNEQFF.

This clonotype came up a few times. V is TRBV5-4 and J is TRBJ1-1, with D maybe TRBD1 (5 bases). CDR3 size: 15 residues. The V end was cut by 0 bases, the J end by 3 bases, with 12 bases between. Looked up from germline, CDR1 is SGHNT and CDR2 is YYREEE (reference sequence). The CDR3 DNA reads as TGTGCCAGCAGCTTGGATAGGACACCGTACACTGAAGCTTTCTTT. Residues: CASSLDRTPYTEAFF. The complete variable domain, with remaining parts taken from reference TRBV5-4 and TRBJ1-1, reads ETGVTQSPTHLIKTRGQQVTLRCSSQSGHNTVSWYQQALGQGPQFIFQYYREEENGRGNFPPRFSGLQFPNYSSELNVNALELDDSALYLCASSLDRTPYTEAFFGQGTRLTVV.

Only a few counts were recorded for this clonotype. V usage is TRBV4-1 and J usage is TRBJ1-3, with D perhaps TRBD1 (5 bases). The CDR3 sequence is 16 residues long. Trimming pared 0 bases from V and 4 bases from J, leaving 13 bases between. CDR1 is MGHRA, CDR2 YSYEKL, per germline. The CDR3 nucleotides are TGCGCCAGCAGCCAAGATACAGGCTTCACAGGAAACACCATATATTTT. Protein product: CASSQDTGFTGNTIYF.

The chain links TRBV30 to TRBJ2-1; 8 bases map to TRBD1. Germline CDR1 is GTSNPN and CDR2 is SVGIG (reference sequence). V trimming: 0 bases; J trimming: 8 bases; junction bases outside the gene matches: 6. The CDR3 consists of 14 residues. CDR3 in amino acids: CAWSVRTGLHEQFF. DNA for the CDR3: TGTGCCTGGAGTGTTAGGACAGGGCTCCATGAGCAGTTCTTC.

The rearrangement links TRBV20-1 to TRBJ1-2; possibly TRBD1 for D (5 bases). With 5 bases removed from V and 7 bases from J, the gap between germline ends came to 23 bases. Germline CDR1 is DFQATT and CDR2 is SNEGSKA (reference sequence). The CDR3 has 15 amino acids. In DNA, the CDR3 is TGCAGTGCTCCTGACCTAGGGACCGGGTGGTTTGGCTACACCTTC. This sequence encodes CSAPDLGTGWFGYTF.

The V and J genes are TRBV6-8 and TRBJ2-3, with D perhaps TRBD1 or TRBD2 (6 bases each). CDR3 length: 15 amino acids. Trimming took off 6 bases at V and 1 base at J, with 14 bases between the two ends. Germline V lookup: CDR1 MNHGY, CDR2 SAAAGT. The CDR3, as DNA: TGTGCCAGCAGCAACCGGGGGCCTCGCACAGATACGCAGTATTTT. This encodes CASSNRGPRTDTQYF.

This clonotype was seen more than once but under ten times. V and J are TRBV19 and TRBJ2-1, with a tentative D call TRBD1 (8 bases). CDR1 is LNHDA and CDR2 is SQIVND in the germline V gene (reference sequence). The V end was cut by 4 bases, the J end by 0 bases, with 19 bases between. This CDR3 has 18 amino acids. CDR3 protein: CASSRGDRGGISYNEQFF. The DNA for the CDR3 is TGTGCCAGTAGTAGGGGAGACAGGGGAGGGATCTCCTACAATGAGCAGTTCTTC.

DNA for the CDR3: TGTGCCAGCAGTTTATATGGGGGGTACAATGAGCAGTTCTTC. It encodes CASSLYGGYNEQFF. The rearrangement joins TRBV28 to TRBJ2-1; possible D gene TRBD2, 6 bases. The germline V gene encodes CDR1 MDHEN and CDR2 SYDVKM. Trimming cost V 1 base and J 4 bases, with 8 bases left between them. The CDR3 runs 14 residues.

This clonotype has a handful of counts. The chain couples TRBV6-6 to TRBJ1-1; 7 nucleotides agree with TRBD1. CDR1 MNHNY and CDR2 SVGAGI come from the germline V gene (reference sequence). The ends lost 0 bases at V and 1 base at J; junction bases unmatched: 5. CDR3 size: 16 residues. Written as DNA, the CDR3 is TGTGCCAGCAGTTACTCGACAGGGTTTTCGAACACTGAAGCTTTCTTT. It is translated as CASSYSTGFSNTEAFF.

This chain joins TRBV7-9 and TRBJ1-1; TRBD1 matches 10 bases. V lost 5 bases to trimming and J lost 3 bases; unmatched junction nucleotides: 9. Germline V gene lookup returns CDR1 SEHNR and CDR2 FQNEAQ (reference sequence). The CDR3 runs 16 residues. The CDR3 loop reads CASSGPGQGLDTEAFF. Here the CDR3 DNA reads TGTGCCAGCAGCGGTCCGGGACAGGGGTTGGACACTGAAGCTTTCTTT.

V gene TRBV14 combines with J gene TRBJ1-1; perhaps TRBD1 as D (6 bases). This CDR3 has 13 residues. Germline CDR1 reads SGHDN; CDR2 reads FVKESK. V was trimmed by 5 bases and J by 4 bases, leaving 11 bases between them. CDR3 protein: CASSEGQITEAFF. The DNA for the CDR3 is TGTGCCAGCAGCGAGGGACAAATCACTGAAGCTTTCTTT.

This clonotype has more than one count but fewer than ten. The CDR3 nucleotides are TGTGCCAGCAATGACAGGGTGGAGACCCAGTACTTC. Protein: CASNDRVETQYF. V usage is TRBV6-2 or TRBV6-3 and J usage is TRBJ2-5, with 7 bases that match TRBD1. CDR3 length equals 12 residues. V lost 7 bases, J lost 5 bases, and 4 bases stayed unmatched. Germline CDR1 MNHEY, CDR2 SVGEGT.

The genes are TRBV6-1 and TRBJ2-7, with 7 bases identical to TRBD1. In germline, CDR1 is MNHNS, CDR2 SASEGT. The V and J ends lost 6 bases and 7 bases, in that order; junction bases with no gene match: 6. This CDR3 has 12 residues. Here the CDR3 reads CASSLDRTEQYF. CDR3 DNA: TGTGCCAGCAGCCTGGACAGGACGGAGCAGTACTTC.

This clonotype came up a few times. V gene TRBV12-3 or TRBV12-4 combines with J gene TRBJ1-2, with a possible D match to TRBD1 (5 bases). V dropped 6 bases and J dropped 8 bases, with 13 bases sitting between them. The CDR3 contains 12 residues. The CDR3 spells CASSNGQWGYTF. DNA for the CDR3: TGTGCCAGCAGCAACGGACAATGGGGCTACACCTTC.

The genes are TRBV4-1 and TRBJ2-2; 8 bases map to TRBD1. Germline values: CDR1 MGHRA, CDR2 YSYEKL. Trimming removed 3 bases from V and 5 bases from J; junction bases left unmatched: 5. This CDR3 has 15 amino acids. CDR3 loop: CASSHVTGVTGELFF. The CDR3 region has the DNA TGCGCCAGCAGCCACGTGACAGGGGTGACCGGGGAGCTGTTTTTT.

The CDR3 DNA reads TGTGCCAGCAGCGGTTTGGGGAGCGATGAGCAGTTCTTC. Its translation is CASSGLGSDEQFF. The chain couples TRBV7-8 to TRBJ2-1; weak D call: TRBD2 (5 bases). Germline values: CDR1 SGHVS, CDR2 FQNEAQ. V gave up 5 bases and J gave up 8 bases, with 13 bases separating them. The CDR3 is 13 amino acids.

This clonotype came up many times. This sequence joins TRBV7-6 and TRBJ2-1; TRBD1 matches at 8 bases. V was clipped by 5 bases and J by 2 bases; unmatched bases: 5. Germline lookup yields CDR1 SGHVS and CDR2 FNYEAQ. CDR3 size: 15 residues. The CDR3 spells CASSPRTGTYNEQFF. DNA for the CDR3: TGTGCCAGCAGCCCTAGGACAGGGACCTACAATGAGCAGTTCTTC.

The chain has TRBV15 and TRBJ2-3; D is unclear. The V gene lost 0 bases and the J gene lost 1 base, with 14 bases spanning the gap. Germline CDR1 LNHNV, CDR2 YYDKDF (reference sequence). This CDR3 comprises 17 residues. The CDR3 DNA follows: TGTGCCACCAGCAGAGATTTCCCGGCGGCGGGCACAGATACGCAGTATTTT. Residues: CATSRDFPAAGTDTQYF.

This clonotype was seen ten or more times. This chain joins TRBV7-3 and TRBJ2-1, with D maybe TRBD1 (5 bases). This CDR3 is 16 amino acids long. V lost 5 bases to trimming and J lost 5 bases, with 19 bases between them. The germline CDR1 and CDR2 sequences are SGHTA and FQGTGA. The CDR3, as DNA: TGTGCCAGCAGCCCCGGACACTCCACCTTGGACAATGAGCAGTTCTTC. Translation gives CASSPGHSTLDNEQFF.

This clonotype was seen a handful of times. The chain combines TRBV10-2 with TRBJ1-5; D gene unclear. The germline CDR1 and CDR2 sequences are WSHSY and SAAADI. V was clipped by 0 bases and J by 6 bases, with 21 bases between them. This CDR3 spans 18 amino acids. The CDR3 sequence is CASSESILALLRGQPQHF. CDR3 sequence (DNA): TGCGCCAGCAGTGAGTCGATTTTGGCACTACTTCGGGGTCAGCCCCAGCATTTT.

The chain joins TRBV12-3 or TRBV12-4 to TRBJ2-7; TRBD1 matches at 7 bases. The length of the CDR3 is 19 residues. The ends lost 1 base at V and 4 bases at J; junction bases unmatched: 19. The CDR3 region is CASSLVRGRGPLLSYEQYF. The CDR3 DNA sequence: TGTGCCAGCAGTTTAGTGAGGGGTAGGGGGCCGCTCCTTTCGTACGAGCAGTACTTC.